This record concerns one T cell receptor (beta chain) sequence. The antigen is unknown. This entry comes from a study of response to subunit inactivated influenza vaccine. MiXCR, run by TCRdb on the RT-PCR reads, gives a single entry per CDR3 protein. The sample has approximately 520,000 distinct CDR3 sequences; approximately 17% are singletons. Trimming cost V 3 bases and J 1 base, with 9 bases left between them. This CDR3 is built from 13 residues. CDR1 is DFQATT and CDR2 is SNEGSKA in the germline V gene (reference sequence). Whole-study findings and limits: T cells newly recruited by each seasonal influenza vaccination are few, the authors suggested.

V is TRBV20-1 and J is TRBJ1-1; D remains unclear. Specimen: CD4+ T cells sorted from PBMCs, collected around 25 months after vaccination. The sequence was collected from a man aged 50 to 69 who received an inactivated influenza vaccine. CDR3 region: CSASNLGNTEAFF. The CDR3 DNA reads as TGCAGTGCTAGTAATCTGGGGAACACTGAAGCTTTCTTT.